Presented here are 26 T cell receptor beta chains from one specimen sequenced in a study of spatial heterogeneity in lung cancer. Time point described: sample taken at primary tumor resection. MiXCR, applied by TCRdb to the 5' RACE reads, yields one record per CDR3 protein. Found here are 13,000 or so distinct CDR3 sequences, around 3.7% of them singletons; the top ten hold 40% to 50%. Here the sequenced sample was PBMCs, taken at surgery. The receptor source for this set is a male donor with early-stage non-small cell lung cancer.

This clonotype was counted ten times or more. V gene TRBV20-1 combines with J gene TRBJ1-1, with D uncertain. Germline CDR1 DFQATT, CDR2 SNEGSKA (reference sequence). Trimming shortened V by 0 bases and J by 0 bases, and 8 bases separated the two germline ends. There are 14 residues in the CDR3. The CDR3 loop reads CSARDVRLNTEAFF. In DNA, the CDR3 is TGCAGTGCTAGAGATGTTAGGTTGAACACTGAAGCTTTCTTT.

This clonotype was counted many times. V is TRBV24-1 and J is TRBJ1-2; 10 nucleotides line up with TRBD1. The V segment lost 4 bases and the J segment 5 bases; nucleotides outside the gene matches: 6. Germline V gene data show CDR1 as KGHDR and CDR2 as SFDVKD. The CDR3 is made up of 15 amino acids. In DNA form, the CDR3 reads TGTGCCACCAGTGACCCGACAGGGGGCTGGTATGGCTACACCTTC. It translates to CATSDPTGGWYGYTF.

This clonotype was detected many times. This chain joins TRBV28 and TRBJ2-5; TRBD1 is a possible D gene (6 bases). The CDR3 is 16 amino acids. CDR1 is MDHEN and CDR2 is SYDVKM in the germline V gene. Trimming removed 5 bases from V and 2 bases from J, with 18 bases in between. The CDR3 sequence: CASSAPRTDTQETQYF. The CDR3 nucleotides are TGTGCCAGCAGTGCACCCCGGACAGATACTCAAGAGACCCAGTACTTC.

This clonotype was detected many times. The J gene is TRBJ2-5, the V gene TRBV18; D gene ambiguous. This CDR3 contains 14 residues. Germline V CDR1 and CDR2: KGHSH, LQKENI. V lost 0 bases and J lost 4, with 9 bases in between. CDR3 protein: CASSPPEGRETQYF. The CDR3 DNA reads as TGTGCCAGCTCACCACCCGAAGGTCGAGAGACCCAGTACTTC.

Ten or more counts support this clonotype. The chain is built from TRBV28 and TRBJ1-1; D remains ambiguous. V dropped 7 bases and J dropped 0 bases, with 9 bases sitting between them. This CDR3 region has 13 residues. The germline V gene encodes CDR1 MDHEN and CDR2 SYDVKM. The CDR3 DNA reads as TGTGCCAGCATAGGAGGACTGAACACTGAAGCTTTCTTT. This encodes CASIGGLNTEAFF.

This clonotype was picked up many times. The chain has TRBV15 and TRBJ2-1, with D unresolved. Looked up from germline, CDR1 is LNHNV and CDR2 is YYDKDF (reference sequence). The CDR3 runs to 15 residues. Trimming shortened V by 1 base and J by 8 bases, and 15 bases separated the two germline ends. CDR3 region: CATSRVTGPTDEQFF. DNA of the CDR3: TGTGCCACCAGCAGAGTAACGGGTCCAACAGATGAGCAGTTCTTC.

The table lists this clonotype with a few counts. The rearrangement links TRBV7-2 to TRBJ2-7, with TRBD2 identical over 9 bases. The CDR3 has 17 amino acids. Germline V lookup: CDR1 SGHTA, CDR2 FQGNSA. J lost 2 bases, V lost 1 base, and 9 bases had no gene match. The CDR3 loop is CASSLVGSGSVPYEQYF. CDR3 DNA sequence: TGTGCCAGCAGCTTAGTGGGTAGCGGGAGCGTTCCCTACGAGCAGTACTTC.

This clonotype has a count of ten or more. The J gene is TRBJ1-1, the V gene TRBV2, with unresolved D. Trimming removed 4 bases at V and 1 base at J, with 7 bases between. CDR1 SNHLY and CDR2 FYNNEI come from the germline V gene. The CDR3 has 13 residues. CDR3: CASSAYENTEAFF. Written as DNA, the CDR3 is TGTGCCAGCAGTGCATACGAGAACACTGAAGCTTTCTTT.

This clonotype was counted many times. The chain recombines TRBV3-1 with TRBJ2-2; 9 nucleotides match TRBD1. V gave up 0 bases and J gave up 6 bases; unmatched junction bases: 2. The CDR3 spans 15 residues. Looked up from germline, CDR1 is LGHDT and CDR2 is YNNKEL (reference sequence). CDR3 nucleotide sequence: TGTGCCAGCAGCCAAGAGGGACAGGGATCCGGGGAGCTGTTTTTT. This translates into CASSQEGQGSGELFF.

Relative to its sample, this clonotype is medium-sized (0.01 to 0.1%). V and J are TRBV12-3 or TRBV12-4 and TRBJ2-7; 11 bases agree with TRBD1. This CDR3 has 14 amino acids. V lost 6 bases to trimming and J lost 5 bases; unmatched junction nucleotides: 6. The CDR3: CASSPGQGAHEQYF. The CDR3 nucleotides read TGTGCCAGCAGCCCCGGACAGGGGGCCCACGAGCAGTACTTC.

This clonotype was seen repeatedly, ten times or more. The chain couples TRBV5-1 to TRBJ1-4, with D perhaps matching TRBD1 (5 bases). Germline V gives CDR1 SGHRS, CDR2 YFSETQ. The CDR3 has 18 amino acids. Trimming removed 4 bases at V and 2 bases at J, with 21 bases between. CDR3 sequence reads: CASSPGAVSKGTNEKLFF. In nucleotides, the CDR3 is TGCGCCAGCAGCCCCGGCGCGGTTTCTAAGGGGACTAATGAAAAACTGTTTTTT.

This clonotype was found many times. The CDR3 bases are TGCAGTGCTGGCGGGACTAGACAAGAGACCCAGTACTTC. Its translation is CSAGGTRQETQYF. The V call is TRBV20-1, the J call TRBJ2-5, with 8 bases aligning to TRBD2. CDR3 length: 13 amino acids. The germline V gene encodes CDR1 DFQATT and CDR2 SNEGSKA (reference sequence). J lost 2 bases, V lost 5 bases, and 4 bases had no gene match.

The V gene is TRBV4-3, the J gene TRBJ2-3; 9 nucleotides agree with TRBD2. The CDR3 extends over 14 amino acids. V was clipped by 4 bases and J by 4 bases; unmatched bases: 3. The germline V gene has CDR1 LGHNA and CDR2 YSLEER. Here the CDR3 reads CASSRVAGADTQYF. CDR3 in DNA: TGCGCCAGCAGCCGGGTAGCGGGGGCAGATACGCAGTATTTT.

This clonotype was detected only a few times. CDR3 in amino acids: CASTMDGFLDKLFF. As DNA, the CDR3 is TGTGCCAGTACCATGGACGGATTTCTTGACAAACTGTTTTTT. This chain uses TRBV19 with TRBJ1-4; unclear D gene. This CDR3 comprises 14 residues. The V end lost 7 bases, the J end lost 11 bases, and 20 bases lay between the germline ends. CDR1 is LNHDA and CDR2 is SQIVND in the germline V gene (reference sequence).

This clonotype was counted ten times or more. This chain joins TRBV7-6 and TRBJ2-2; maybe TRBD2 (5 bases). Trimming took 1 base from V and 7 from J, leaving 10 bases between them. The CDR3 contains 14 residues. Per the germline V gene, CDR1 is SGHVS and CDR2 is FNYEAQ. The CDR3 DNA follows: TGTGCCAGCAGCTTAGTTCTACGGGGCGGGGAGCTGTTTTTT. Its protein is CASSLVLRGGELFF.

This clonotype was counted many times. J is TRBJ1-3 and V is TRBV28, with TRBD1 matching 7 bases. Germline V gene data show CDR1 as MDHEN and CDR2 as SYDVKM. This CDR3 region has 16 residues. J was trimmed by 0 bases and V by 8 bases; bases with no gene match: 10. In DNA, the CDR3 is TGTGCCAGCGCCCAGGGGGGCAGACTCTCTGGAAACACCATATATTTT. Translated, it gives CASAQGGRLSGNTIYF.

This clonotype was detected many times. This CDR3 is CSATISGRGANEQFF. CDR3 nucleotide sequence: TGCAGTGCAACCATTAGCGGGAGAGGGGCCAATGAGCAGTTCTTC. J is TRBJ2-1 and V is TRBV20-1; 9 bases match TRBD2. V lost 6 bases to trimming and J lost 6 bases; unmatched junction nucleotides: 12. CDR1 is DFQATT, CDR2 SNEGSKA, per germline (reference sequence). This CDR3 spans 15 amino acids.

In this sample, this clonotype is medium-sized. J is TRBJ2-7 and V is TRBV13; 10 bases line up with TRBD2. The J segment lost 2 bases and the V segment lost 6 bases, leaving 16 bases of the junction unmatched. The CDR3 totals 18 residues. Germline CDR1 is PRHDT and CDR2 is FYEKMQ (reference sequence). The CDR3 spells CASRPRGAGGPRPYEQYF. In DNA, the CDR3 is TGTGCCAGCAGACCCCGTGGAGCGGGAGGGCCACGTCCCTACGAGCAGTACTTC.

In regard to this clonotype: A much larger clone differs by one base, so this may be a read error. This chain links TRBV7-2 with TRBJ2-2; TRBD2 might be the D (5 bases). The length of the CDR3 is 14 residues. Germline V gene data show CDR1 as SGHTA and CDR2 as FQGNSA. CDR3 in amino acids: CASSIYSNTGELSF. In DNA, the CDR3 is TGTGCCAGCAGCATCTATTCGAACACCGGGGAGCTGTCTTTT.

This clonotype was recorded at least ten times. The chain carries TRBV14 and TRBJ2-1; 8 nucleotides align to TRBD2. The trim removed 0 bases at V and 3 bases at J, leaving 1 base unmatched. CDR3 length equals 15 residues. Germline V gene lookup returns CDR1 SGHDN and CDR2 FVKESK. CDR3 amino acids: CASSQEAGGYNEQFF. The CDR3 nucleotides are TGTGCCAGCAGCCAAGAGGCGGGAGGCTACAATGAGCAGTTCTTC.

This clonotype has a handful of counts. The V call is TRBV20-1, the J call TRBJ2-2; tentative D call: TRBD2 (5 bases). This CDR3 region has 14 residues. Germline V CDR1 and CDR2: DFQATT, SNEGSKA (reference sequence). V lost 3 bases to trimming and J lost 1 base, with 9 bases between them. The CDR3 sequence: CSARTNKNTGELFF. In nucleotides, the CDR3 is TGCAGTGCTAGGACTAACAAGAACACCGGGGAGCTGTTTTTT.

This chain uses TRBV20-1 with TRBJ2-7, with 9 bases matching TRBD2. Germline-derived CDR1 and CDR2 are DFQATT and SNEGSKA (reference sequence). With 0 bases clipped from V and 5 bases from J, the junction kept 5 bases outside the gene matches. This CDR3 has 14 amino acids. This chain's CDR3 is CSARDPAGGDEQYF. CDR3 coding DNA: TGCAGTGCTAGAGACCCAGCGGGGGGAGACGAGCAGTACTTC.

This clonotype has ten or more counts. The CDR3 loop reads CASSLVAANYGYTF. The CDR3, as DNA: TGTGCCAGCAGCTTAGTGGCGGCTAACTATGGCTACACCTTC. The rearrangement links TRBV7-2 to TRBJ1-2; no definite D call. Germline V gives CDR1 SGHTA, CDR2 FQGNSA. The CDR3 sequence is 14 residues long. V lost 1 base, J lost 0 bases, and 6 bases lay in between.

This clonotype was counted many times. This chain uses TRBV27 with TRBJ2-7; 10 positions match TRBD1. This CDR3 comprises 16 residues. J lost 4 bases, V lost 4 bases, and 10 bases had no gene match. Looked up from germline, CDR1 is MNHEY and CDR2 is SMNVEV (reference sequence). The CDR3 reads CASSSKGTGVPYEQYF. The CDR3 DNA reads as TGTGCCAGCAGTTCTAAGGGGACAGGGGTCCCGTACGAGCAGTACTTC.

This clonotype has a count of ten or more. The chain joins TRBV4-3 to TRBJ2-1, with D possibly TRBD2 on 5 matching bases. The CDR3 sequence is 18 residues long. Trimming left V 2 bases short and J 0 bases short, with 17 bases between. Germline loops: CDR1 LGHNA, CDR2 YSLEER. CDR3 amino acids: CASSQNDLAGNSYNEQFF. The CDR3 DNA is TGCGCCAGCAGCCAAAATGACCTGGCGGGTAACTCCTACAATGAGCAGTTCTTC.

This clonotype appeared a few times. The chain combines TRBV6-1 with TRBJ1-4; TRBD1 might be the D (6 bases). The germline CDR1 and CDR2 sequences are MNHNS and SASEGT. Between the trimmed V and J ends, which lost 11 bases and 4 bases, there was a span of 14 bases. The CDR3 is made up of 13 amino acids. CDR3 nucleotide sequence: TGTGCCGGTACGACAGGAAATAATGAAAAACTGTTTTTT. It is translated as CAGTTGNNEKLFF.